This T cell receptor beta chain was recovered during a study of control samples from healthy donors and cancer patients (TCRdb year 2020). Points on this clone: Its antigen specificity is not known. No base-level quality is on record; no much larger clone is a single base apart.

Libraries were prepared through the immunoSEQ multiplex PCR assay. TCRdb took over this immuneACCESS table, retaining in-frame rearrangements with V and J assigned. Such tables are incomplete; in checked studies, under half of the missing clones stem from an unresolved V gene, and the remainder is unexplained. A total of roughly 140,000 clones appear in this sample, over 90% of them only once. Together, the top ten hold around 2.2% of the sample. From its cysteine to its phenylalanine, the CDR3 spans 13 amino acids. Only the CDR3 portion is preserved as DNA: 39 bases, with reading frame beginning at the first base. V loses 6 bases, J loses 4 bases, and the germline ends lie 12 bases apart. The CDR1 and CDR2 encoded by the germline V gene are SGHDN and FVKESK.

This clonotype was obtained from a man over 45 in good health. Sequencing was done on a sample of blood. The rearrangement combines TRBV14 with TRBJ1-1; there is no confident call for the D gene. The encoded CDR3 is CASSSIRVTEAFF. The DNA sequence reads TGTGCCAGCAGTTCAATCCGGGTCACTGAAGCTTTCTTT.